These 9 T cell receptor beta chains came from one sample sequenced in a study of blood T cell repertoires in COVID-19. Sequenced by immunoSEQ multiplex PCR; TCRdb stores in-frame clones only, minus some. The sample carries about 300,000 clones, about nine tenths recorded once. The specimen sequenced was peripheral blood. The receptors come from a woman in her twenties or thirties with COVID-19, enrolled during active disease.

This clone occurred once. V and J are TRBV18 and TRBJ2-7; 8 bases fit TRBD1. This CDR3 is built from 13 residues. Germline CDR1 reads KGHSH; CDR2 reads LQKENI. V shed 3 bases, J shed 5 bases, and the junction held 3 bases outside the gene matches. The DNA of the CDR3 is TGTGCCAGCTCACCTTCGACAGGGGACGAGCAGTACTTC. Translation gives CASSPSTGDEQYF.

Concerning this clone: This may be a read error, as it is one base from a much larger clone. J is TRBJ2-2 and V is TRBV7-3, with 8 bases lining up with TRBD2. CDR1 SGHTA and CDR2 FQGTGA come from the germline V gene. V was pared by 4 bases and J by 4 bases, with 2 bases of the junction left unmatched. This CDR3 is 14 amino acids long. CDR3 nucleotides: TGTGCCAGCAGCTCCGGGAGGGGCACCGGGGAGCTGTTTTTT. Its protein product is CASSSGRGTGELFF.

The chain joins TRBV5-4 to TRBJ1-5; D not resolved. V shed 4 bases and J shed 7 bases, with 9 bases lying between them. The CDR3 spans 12 residues. CDR1 is SGHNT, CDR2 YYREEE, per germline (reference sequence). The CDR3 coding sequence is TGTGCCAGCAGCCCGCCCAGGCAGCCCCAGCATTTT. Residues: CASSPPRQPQHF.

This clone has more than one count but fewer than ten. V usage is TRBV27 and J usage is TRBJ2-2; possibly TRBD2 for D (6 bases). CDR1 is MNHEY, CDR2 SMNVEV, per germline (reference sequence). V lost 7 bases, J lost 4 bases, and 19 bases lay in between. CDR3 length: 16 amino acids. CDR3 bases: TGTGCCAGCATAGGGCCGGGGGACGGAGCCACCGGGGAGCTGTTTTTT. It codes for CASIGPGDGATGELFF.

The chain is built from TRBV19 and TRBJ2-1, with TRBD2 matching over 11 bases. V was clipped by 4 bases and J by 6 bases; unmatched bases: 8. The CDR3 covers 16 residues. CDR1 and CDR2 (germline): LNHDA, SQIVND (reference sequence). The CDR3 is CASSRRASGRINEQFF. DNA of the CDR3: TGTGCCAGTAGTAGGAGGGCTAGCGGGAGGATCAATGAGCAGTTCTTC. Full variable domain (outside the CDR3, taken from reference TRBV19 and TRBJ2-1): DGGITQSPKYLFRKEGQNVTLSCEQNLNHDAMYWYRQDPGQGLRLIYYSQIVNDFQKGDIAEGYSVSREKKESFPLTVTSAQKNPTAFYLCASSRRASGRINEQFFGPGTRLTVL.

The CDR3 is CASSPGTAGKTQYF. The CDR3 coding sequence is TGTGCCAGCAGTCCCGGGACGGCGGGGAAGACCCAGTACTTC. The chain employs TRBV27 and TRBJ2-5, with a tentative D call TRBD2 (6 bases). This CDR3 is built from 14 residues. Germline V gene lookup returns CDR1 MNHEY and CDR2 SMNVEV (reference sequence). The V gene lost 5 bases and the J gene lost 6 bases, with 16 bases spanning the gap.

The chain links TRBV3-1 (or the pseudogene TRBV3-2) to TRBJ2-3; a possible D gene is TRBD2 (6 bases). The germline V gene has CDR1 LGHDT and CDR2 YNNKEL (reference sequence). CDR3 length equals 16 residues. The ends were cut back, 1 base at V and 4 bases at J, with 15 bases in the middle. The CDR3 DNA reads as TGTGCCAGCAGCCAAGTGTCCGGGAGAAGCTCAGATACGCAGTATTTT. Translation gives CASSQVSGRSSDTQYF.

This chain connects TRBV10-3 to TRBJ1-1; a possible D gene is TRBD1 (6 bases). CDR3 length: 12 residues. Germline V CDR1 and CDR2: ENHRY, SYGVKD. V dropped 8 bases and J dropped 11 bases, with 18 bases sitting between them. The CDR3 loop reads CAIRETGNSAFF. In nucleotides, the CDR3 is TGTGCCATCCGAGAGACAGGCAACAGTGCTTTCTTT.

CDR3 coding DNA: TGTGCCAGCAGCTTAGATGGGAGGATCACTGAAGCTTTCTTT. It yields the protein CASSLDGRITEAFF. The V and J genes are TRBV11-2 and TRBJ1-1; D gene ambiguous. The length of the CDR3 is 14 residues. Germline lookup yields CDR1 SGHAT and CDR2 FQNNGV. V was clipped by 0 bases and J by 4 bases, with 9 bases between them.